The 27 T cell receptor beta chains below were found in one sample sequenced in a study of cytomegalovirus exposure and HLA in healthy donors. In the PCR, 60 Vbeta and 13 Jbeta primers were used. Using immunoSEQ multiplex PCR, the repertoire was profiled, and TCRdb retains in-frame clones only, with some absent. Of around 100,000 clones in the sample, approximately 70% are singletons; the top ten hold 2.5% to 4%. Sequencing used PBMCs. These receptors were taken from a woman between 50 and 59 years old in good health and CMV-seronegative.

The sample holds a few counts of this clone. This CDR3 is also generated by other DNA sequences in the sample. The rearrangement joins TRBV18 to TRBJ2-7, with 9 bases aligning to TRBD2. Per the germline V gene, CDR1 is KGHSH and CDR2 is LQKENI. The CDR3 length is 15 residues. The trim removed 3 bases at V and 2 bases at J, leaving 5 bases unmatched. The CDR3 sequence: CASSPGSGRTYEQYF. The CDR3 DNA sequence: TGTGCCAGCTCACCGGGGAGCGGGAGGACCTACGAGCAGTACTTC.

The CDR3 nucleotides are TGTGCCAGTAGTCCGAGGTTTAGCGGAAGCACAGATACGCAGTATTTT. It translates to CASSPRFSGSTDTQYF. The V gene is TRBV19, the J gene TRBJ2-3; perhaps TRBD2 as D (6 bases). The CDR3 contains 16 residues. The germline CDR1 and CDR2 sequences are LNHDA and SQIVND (reference sequence). V was shortened by 5 bases and J by 0 bases, with 15 bases between the two germline ends.

The chain carries TRBV6-5 and TRBJ2-2; tentative D call: TRBD2 (5 bases). Per germline, CDR1 MNHEY and CDR2 SVGAGI. This CDR3 spans 16 amino acids. Deletions cut 0 bases from V and 5 bases from J, with 13 bases between. The CDR3 DNA reads as TGTGCCAGCAGTTACTCAGCAGCGGCTGCGACCGGGGAGCTGTTTTTT. Translating gives CASSYSAAAATGELFF.

This clone was recorded once. The chain couples TRBV18 to TRBJ1-1; D not resolved. Germline lookup yields CDR1 KGHSH and CDR2 LQKENI. This CDR3 has 13 residues. V lost 3 bases and J lost 4, with 9 bases in between. The CDR3 DNA sequence: TGTGCCAGCTCACCCGCATCGGTCACTGAAGCTTTCTTT. It translates to CASSPASVTEAFF.

The rearrangement uses TRBV6-1 and TRBJ1-6; possibly TRBD1 for D (5 bases). Trimming cost V 2 bases and J 11 bases, with 10 bases left between them. From germline, CDR1 is MNHNS and CDR2 SASEGT. This CDR3 spans 13 amino acids. CDR3 DNA sequence: TGTGCCAGCAGTGAAAAAGACAGAACACCCCTCCACTTT. Encoded protein: CASSEKDRTPLHF.

This chain uses TRBV2 with TRBJ2-5, with a tentative D call TRBD2 (7 bases). This CDR3 has 14 residues. V gave up 3 bases and J gave up 7 bases, with 15 bases separating them. Germline V lookup: CDR1 SNHLY, CDR2 FYNNEI. Here the CDR3 reads CASSDAGGRGTQYF. DNA for the CDR3: TGTGCCAGCAGTGATGCCGGGGGGCGGGGGACCCAGTACTTC.

The chain employs TRBV28 and TRBJ2-1; TRBD1 aligns across 8 bases. The CDR3 contains 15 residues. Per the germline V gene, CDR1 is MDHEN and CDR2 is SYDVKM. Germline trimming cut 2 bases from V and 7 bases from J; bases unmatched to any gene: 7. This chain's CDR3 is CASSLDQGAYNEQFF. CDR3 sequence (DNA): TGTGCCAGCAGTTTAGATCAGGGGGCATATAATGAGCAGTTCTTC.

The genes are TRBV5-1 and TRBJ2-3, with 10 bases matching TRBD2. J lost 2 bases, V lost 4 bases, and 10 bases had no gene match. CDR3 length: 17 amino acids. Germline V gene data show CDR1 as SGHRS and CDR2 as YFSETQ. CDR3 DNA sequence: TGCGCCAGCAGCGGACTAGCGGCCGGACACTACACAGATACGCAGTATTTT. Its protein is CASSGLAAGHYTDTQYF. The variable domain in full, completed from reference TRBV5-1 and TRBJ2-3, reads KAGVTQTPRYLIKTRGQQVTLSCSPISGHRSVSWYQQTPGQGLQFLFEYFSETQRNKGNFPGRFSGRQFSNSRSEMNVSTLELGDSALYLCASSGLAAGHYTDTQYFGPGTRLTVL.

This clone was recorded a few times. CDR3 sequence (DNA): TGCGCCAGCAGCTTCGATGGGACTAGTGGGTACGAGCAGTACTTC. Translating it yields CASSFDGTSGYEQYF. The rearrangement links TRBV5-1 to TRBJ2-7; 8 bases agree with TRBD2. J was trimmed by 4 bases and V by 2 bases; bases with no gene match: 8. This CDR3 has 15 residues. The germline gives CDR1 SGHRS, CDR2 YFSETQ. Variable domain in full (rest from reference TRBV5-1 and TRBJ2-7): KAGVTQTPRYLIKTRGQQVTLSCSPISGHRSVSWYQQTPGQGLQFLFEYFSETQRNKGNFPGRFSGRQFSNSRSEMNVSTLELGDSALYLCASSFDGTSGYEQYFGPGTRLTVT.

The chain employs TRBV7-3 and TRBJ2-1; the match to TRBD2 covers 7 bases. With V trimmed by 4 bases and J by 7 bases, 13 bases remained unmatched. The CDR3 covers 16 residues. Germline V lookup: CDR1 SGHTA, CDR2 FQGTGA. The CDR3 region is CASSSQRGGRGNEQFF. The CDR3 bases are TGTGCCAGCAGCTCCCAACGAGGCGGGCGGGGGAATGAGCAGTTCTTC.

The chain is built from TRBV18 and TRBJ1-1; D remains ambiguous. The CDR3 totals 18 residues. V lost 3 bases and J lost 5, with 25 bases in between. Germline loops: CDR1 KGHSH, CDR2 LQKENI. The CDR3 reads CASSPRPPRDRRRTEAFF. CDR3 in DNA: TGTGCCAGCTCACCGCGACCCCCCCGAGATCGTAGGCGGACTGAAGCTTTCTTT.

The genes are TRBV4-3 and TRBJ1-4; D not resolved. V gave up 0 bases and J gave up 7 bases, with 15 bases separating them. Germline CDR1 LGHNA, CDR2 YSLEER. CDR3 length equals 16 residues. For the CDR3, the DNA is TGCGCCAGCAGCCAAGATGTCCTGGCAGCGTCTGAAAAACTGTTTTTT. Protein: CASSQDVLAASEKLFF.

This clone has just one count. Compared with germline, one end of the junction differs, possibly owing to a read error. The rearrangement uses TRBV5-4 and TRBJ1-1, with 11 bases aligning to TRBD1. CDR3 length equals 14 residues. The germline V gene encodes CDR1 SGHNT and CDR2 YYREEE (reference sequence). The CDR3 protein is CACRDRGINTEAFF. In DNA form, the CDR3 reads TGTGCCTGCAGGGACAGGGGGATAAACACTGAAGCTTTCTTT.

This clone has only a few counts. The chain couples TRBV11-3 to TRBJ2-1, with a tentative D call TRBD2 (5 bases). Trimming took 4 bases from V and 0 from J, leaving 10 bases between them. This CDR3 is 15 amino acids long. Germline V lookup: CDR1 SGHNT, CDR2 YENEEA. CDR3 nucleotides: TGTGCCAGCAGCTCCGGACTGTACTCCTACAATGAGCAGTTCTTC. This translates into CASSSGLYSYNEQFF.

V usage is TRBV5-1 and J usage is TRBJ1-4; maybe TRBD1 (6 bases). CDR3 length equals 15 residues. Germline lookup yields CDR1 SGHRS and CDR2 YFSETQ. V lost 4 bases and J lost 5, with 15 bases in between. The CDR3, as DNA: TGCGCCAGCAGCAACAATTACAGGGAAAATGAAAAACTGTTTTTT. Protein product: CASSNNYRENEKLFF. Full variable domain (remainder filled in from reference TRBV5-1 and TRBJ1-4): KAGVTQTPRYLIKTRGQQVTLSCSPISGHRSVSWYQQTPGQGLQFLFEYFSETQRNKGNFPGRFSGRQFSNSRSEMNVSTLELGDSALYLCASSNNYRENEKLFFGSGTQLSVL.

The chain employs TRBV30 and TRBJ1-1, with D tentatively TRBD1 (5 bases). Germline V gives CDR1 GTSNPN, CDR2 SVGIG (reference sequence). The CDR3 has 11 residues. V lost 4 bases and J lost 8, with 11 bases in between. CDR3 nucleotide sequence: TGTGCCTGGAAGGGGCGCCGGGAAGCTTTCTTT. Its protein product is CAWKGRREAFF.

V usage is TRBV2 and J usage is TRBJ1-2; tentative D call: TRBD1 (5 bases). The CDR3 consists of 11 residues. Between the trimmed V and J ends, which lost 6 bases and 4 bases, there was a span of 6 bases. From germline, CDR1 is SNHLY and CDR2 FYNNEI. The CDR3, as DNA: TGTGCCAGCAGGGGGCGCTATGGCTACACCTTC. It is translated as CASRGRYGYTF.

V gene TRBV19 combines with J gene TRBJ1-2; the match to TRBD1 covers 8 bases. The CDR3 contains 17 residues. V shed 3 bases and J 2 bases; nucleotides not matched to a gene: 11. Germline CDR1 reads LNHDA; CDR2 reads SQIVND (reference sequence). The CDR3 reads CASSIGSDRVSNYGYTF. The CDR3 DNA reads TGTGCCAGTAGTATTGGTTCGGACAGGGTATCGAACTATGGCTACACCTTC.

As regards this clone: The same CDR3 arises from other DNA sequences in this sample as well. The gene calls are TRBV7-9 and TRBJ1-1; D might be TRBD1 (6 bases). CDR3 length equals 13 residues. Germline CDR1 and CDR2: SEHNR and FQNEAQ (reference sequence). Between the trimmed V and J ends, which lost 8 bases and 8 bases, there was a span of 18 bases. The DNA of the CDR3 is TGTGCCAGCGGACCACAGGGAATCACCGAAGCTTTCTTT. Translating gives CASGPQGITEAFF.

This clone turned up a few times. The rearrangement joins TRBV5-1 to TRBJ1-1; no clear D. Trimming took off 4 bases at V and 4 bases at J, with 11 bases between the two ends. From germline, CDR1 is SGHRS and CDR2 YFSETQ. The CDR3 has 13 residues. The CDR3 loop is CASSGQATTEAFF. In nucleotides, the CDR3 is TGCGCCAGCAGCGGGCAGGCGACCACTGAAGCTTTCTTT.

The CDR3 sequence is CACRQLTEAFF. CDR3 in DNA: TGTGCCTGTCGACAGCTTACTGAAGCTTTCTTT. The chain links TRBV30 to TRBJ1-1; weak D call: TRBD1 (5 bases). V was cut by 6 bases and J by 5 bases, with 10 bases left in between. CDR1 GTSNPN and CDR2 SVGIG come from the germline V gene (reference sequence). This CDR3 is built from 11 residues. The whole variable domain, remainder taken from reference TRBV30 and TRBJ1-1, is SQTIHQWPATLVQPVGSPLSLECTVEGTSNPNLYWYRQAAGRGLQLLFYSVGIGQISSEVPQNLSASRPQDRQFILSSKKLLLSDSGFYLCACRQLTEAFFGQGTRLTVV.

J is TRBJ2-3 and V is TRBV5-6; D is possibly TRBD1 (6 bases). This CDR3 contains 15 residues. CDR1 and CDR2 from the germline V gene are SGHDT and YYEEEE. The ends were cut back, 1 base at V and 2 bases at J, with 11 bases in the middle. The CDR3 region has the DNA TGTGCCAGCAGCTTGTATGGACAGACCACAGATACGCAGTATTTT. Amino acids: CASSLYGQTTDTQYF.

This clone has only one observation. The genes are TRBV29-1 and TRBJ2-5, with TRBD2 matching over 10 bases. Unmatched junction bases numbered 8, after V lost 5 bases and J lost 2 bases. This CDR3 has 15 residues. Germline CDR1 SQVTM, CDR2 ANQGSEA. CDR3 loop: CSVSASGSFQETQYF. The CDR3 DNA reads as TGCAGCGTTTCTGCTAGCGGGAGTTTTCAAGAGACCCAGTACTTC.

V gene TRBV6-6 combines with J gene TRBJ1-4, with no clear D. In germline, CDR1 is MNHNY, CDR2 SVGAGI (reference sequence). The CDR3 sequence is 15 residues long. V was cut by 4 bases and J by 0 bases, with 9 bases left in between. CDR3 nucleotide sequence: TGTGCCAGCAGTTGGCGGGCAGCAACTAATGAAAAACTGTTTTTT. This translates into CASSWRAATNEKLFF.

V and J are TRBV5-4 and TRBJ2-1; 10 positions match TRBD2. The V gene's germline CDR1 is SGHNT and CDR2 YYREEE (reference sequence). The trim removed 0 bases at V and 6 bases at J, leaving 6 bases unmatched. CDR3 length equals 16 residues. CDR3: CASSLDPLAGVNEQFF. In DNA form, the CDR3 reads TGTGCCAGCAGCTTGGACCCTCTAGCGGGGGTCAATGAGCAGTTCTTC.

The gene calls are TRBV29-1 and TRBJ2-3; 10 bases align to TRBD2. The CDR3 has 15 residues. Germline CDR1 is SQVTM and CDR2 is ANQGSEA. Trimming at V came to 4 bases and at J to 6 bases, leaving 10 bases not matched to a gene. The CDR3 reads CSVGRLAGGTDTQYF. CDR3 coding DNA: TGCAGCGTTGGTAGACTAGCGGGCGGGACCGATACGCAGTATTTT.

The chain couples TRBV6-5 to TRBJ1-1, with 7 bases matching TRBD1. Losses at the gene ends were 0 bases for V and 0 bases for J; bases not matched to a gene: 4. Germline CDR1 is MNHEY and CDR2 is SVGAGI. The CDR3 has 16 amino acids. Here the CDR3 DNA reads TGTGCCAGCAGTTACTCCCCGACAGGGATGAACACTGAAGCTTTCTTT. Protein: CASSYSPTGMNTEAFF.